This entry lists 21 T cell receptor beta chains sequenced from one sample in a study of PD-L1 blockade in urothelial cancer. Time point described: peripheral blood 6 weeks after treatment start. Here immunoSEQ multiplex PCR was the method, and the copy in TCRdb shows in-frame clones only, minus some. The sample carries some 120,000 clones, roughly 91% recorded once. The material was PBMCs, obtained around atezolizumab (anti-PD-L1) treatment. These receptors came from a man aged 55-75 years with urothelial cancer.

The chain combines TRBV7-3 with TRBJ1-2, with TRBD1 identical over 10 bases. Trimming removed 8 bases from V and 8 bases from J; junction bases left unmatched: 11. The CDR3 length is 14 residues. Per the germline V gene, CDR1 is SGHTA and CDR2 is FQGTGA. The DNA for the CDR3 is TGTGCCAGCGGAGGAAGACAGGGGGCGGGCGGCTACACCTTC. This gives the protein CASGGRQGAGGYTF.

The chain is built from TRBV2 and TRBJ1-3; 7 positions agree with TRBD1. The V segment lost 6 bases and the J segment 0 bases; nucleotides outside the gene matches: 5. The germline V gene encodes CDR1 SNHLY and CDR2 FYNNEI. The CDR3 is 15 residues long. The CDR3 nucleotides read TGTGCCAGCAGCCCCGACAGGGCCTCTGGAAACACCATATATTTT. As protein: CASSPDRASGNTIYF.

The CDR3 DNA follows: TGTGCCAGCAGCACAGGGACAGGGGGCCCTGCTTTCTTT. Translated, it gives CASSTGTGGPAFF. The V and J genes are TRBV5-6 and TRBJ1-1; 12 nucleotides match TRBD1. In germline, CDR1 is SGHDT, CDR2 YYEEEE. The CDR3 loop spans 13 amino acids. V lost 4 bases, J lost 11 bases, and 6 bases stayed unmatched.

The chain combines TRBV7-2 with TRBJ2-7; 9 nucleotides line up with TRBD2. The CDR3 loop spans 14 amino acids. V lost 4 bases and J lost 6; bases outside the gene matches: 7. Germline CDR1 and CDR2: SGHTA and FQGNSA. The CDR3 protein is CASSSLAGRTEQYF. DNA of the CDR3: TGTGCCAGCAGCTCCCTAGCGGGGAGAACCGAGCAGTACTTC. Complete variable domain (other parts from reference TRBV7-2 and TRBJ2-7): GAGVSQSPSNKVTEKGKDVELRCDPISGHTALYWYRQSLGQGLEFLIYFQGNSAPDKSGLPSDRFSAERTGGSVSTLTIQRTQQEDSAVYLCASSSLAGRTEQYFGPGTRLTVT.

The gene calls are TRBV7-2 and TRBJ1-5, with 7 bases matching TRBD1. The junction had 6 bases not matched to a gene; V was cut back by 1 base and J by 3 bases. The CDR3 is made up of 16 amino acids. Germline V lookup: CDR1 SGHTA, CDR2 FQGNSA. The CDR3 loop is CASSLEGTELNQPQHF. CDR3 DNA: TGTGCCAGCAGCTTAGAGGGGACAGAACTCAATCAGCCCCAGCATTTT.

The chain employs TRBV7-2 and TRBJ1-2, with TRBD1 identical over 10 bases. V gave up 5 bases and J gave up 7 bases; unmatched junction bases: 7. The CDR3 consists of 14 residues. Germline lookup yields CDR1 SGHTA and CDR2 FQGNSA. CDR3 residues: CASSQGQGSLGYTF. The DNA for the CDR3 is TGTGCCAGCAGCCAGGGACAGGGGAGTCTTGGCTACACCTTC. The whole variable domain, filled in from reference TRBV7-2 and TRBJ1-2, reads GAGVSQSPSNKVTEKGKDVELRCDPISGHTALYWYRQSLGQGLEFLIYFQGNSAPDKSGLPSDRFSAERTGGSVSTLTIQRTQQEDSAVYLCASSQGQGSLGYTFGSGTRLTVV.

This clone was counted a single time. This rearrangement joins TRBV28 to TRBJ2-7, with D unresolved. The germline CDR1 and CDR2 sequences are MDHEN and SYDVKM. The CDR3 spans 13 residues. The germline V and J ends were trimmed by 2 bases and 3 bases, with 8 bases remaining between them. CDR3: CASSLPRYYEQYF. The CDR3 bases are TGTGCCAGCAGTTTACCCCGGTACTACGAGCAGTACTTC. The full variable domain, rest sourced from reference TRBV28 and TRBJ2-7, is DVKVTQSSRYLVKRTGEKVFLECVQDMDHENMFWYRQDPGLGLRLIYFSYDVKMKEKGDIPEGYSVSREKKERFSLILESASTNQTSMYLCASSLPRYYEQYFGPGTRLTVT.

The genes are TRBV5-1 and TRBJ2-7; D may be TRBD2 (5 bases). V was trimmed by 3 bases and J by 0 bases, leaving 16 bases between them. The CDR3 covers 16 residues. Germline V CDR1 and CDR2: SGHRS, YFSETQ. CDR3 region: CASSSRTAYNSYEQYF. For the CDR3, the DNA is TGCGCCAGCAGCTCCAGGACTGCCTATAACTCCTACGAGCAGTACTTC. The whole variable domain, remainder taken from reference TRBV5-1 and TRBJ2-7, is KAGVTQTPRYLIKTRGQQVTLSCSPISGHRSVSWYQQTPGQGLQFLFEYFSETQRNKGNFPGRFSGRQFSNSRSEMNVSTLELGDSALYLCASSSRTAYNSYEQYFGPGTRLTVT.

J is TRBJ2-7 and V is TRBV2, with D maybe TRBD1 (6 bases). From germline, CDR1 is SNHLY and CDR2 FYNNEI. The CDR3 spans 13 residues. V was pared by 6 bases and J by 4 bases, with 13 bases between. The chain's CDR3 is CASRTRQVYEQYF. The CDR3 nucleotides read TGTGCCAGCAGAACACGACAGGTTTACGAGCAGTACTTC.

The CDR3 DNA is TGTGCCAGCAGCGTAGGAACAGGGGAGACCTATGGCTACACCTTC. Its translation: CASSVGTGETYGYTF. The rearrangement links TRBV9 to TRBJ1-2; 7 bases line up with TRBD1. V dropped 0 bases and J dropped 4; count of bases not matched to a gene: 6. This CDR3 comprises 15 residues. Germline CDR1 SGDLS, CDR2 YYNGEE.

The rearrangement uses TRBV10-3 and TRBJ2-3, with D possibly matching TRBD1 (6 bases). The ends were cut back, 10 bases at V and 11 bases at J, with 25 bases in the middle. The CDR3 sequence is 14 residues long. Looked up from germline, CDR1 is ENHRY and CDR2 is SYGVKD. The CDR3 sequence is CATSPGQTREGQYF. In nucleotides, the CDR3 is TGTGCCACCAGCCCTGGACAGACCCGAGAGGGGCAGTATTTT.

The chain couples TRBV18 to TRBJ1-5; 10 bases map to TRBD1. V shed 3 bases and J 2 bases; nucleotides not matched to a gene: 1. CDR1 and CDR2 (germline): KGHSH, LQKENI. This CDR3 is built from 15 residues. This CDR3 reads CASSPDRGGNQPQHF. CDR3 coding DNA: TGTGCCAGCTCACCGGACAGGGGGGGCAATCAGCCCCAGCATTTT. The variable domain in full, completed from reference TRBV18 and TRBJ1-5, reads NAGVMQNPRHLVRRRGQEARLRCSPMKGHSHVYWYRQLPEEGLKFMVYLQKENIIDESGMPKERFSAEFPKEGPSILRIQQVVRGDSAAYFCASSPDRGGNQPQHFGDGTRLSIL.

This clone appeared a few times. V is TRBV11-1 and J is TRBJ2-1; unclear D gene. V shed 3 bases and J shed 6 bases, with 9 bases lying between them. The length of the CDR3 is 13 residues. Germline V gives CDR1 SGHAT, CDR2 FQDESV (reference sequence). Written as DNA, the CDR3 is TGTGCCAGCAGCTTCCAACCCGGCAATGAGCAGTTCTTC. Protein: CASSFQPGNEQFF.

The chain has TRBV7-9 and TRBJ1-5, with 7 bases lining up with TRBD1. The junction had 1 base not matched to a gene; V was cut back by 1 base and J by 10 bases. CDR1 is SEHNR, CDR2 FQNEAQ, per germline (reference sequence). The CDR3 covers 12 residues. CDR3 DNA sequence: TGTGCCAGCAGCTTAGTAGGGGGCCCCCAGCATTTT. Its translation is CASSLVGGPQHF.

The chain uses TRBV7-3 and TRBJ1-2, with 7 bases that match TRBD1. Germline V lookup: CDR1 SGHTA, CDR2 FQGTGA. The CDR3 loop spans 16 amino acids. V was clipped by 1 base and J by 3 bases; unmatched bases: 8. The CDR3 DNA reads TGTGCCAGCAGCTTAAGGTCAGAGGGGGCGGACTATGGCTACACCTTC. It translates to CASSLRSEGADYGYTF.

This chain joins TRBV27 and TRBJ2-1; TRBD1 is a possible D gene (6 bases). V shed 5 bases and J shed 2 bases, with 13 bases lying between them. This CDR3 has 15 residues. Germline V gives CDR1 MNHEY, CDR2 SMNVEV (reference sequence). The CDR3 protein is CASSILRGPYNEQFF. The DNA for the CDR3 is TGTGCCAGCAGTATCCTCAGGGGCCCCTACAATGAGCAGTTCTTC.

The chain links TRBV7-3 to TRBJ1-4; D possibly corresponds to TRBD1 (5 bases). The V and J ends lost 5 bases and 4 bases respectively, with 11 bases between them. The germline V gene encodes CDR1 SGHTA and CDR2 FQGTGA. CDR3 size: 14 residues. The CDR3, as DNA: TGTGCCAGCAGCCTCGGGACTCTTAATGAAAAACTGTTTTTT. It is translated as CASSLGTLNEKLFF.

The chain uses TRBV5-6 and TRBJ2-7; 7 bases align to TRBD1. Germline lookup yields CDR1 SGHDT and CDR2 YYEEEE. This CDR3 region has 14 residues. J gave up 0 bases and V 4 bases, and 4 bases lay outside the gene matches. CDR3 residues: CASSETGNSYEQYF. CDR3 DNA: TGTGCCAGCAGCGAGACAGGGAACTCCTACGAGCAGTACTTC.

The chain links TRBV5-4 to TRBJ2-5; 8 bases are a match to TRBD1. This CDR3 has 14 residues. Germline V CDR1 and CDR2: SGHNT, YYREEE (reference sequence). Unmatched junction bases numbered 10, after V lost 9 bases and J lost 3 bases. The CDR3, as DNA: TGTGCCATCAGTCAGGGGGCAGTTAAAGAGACCCAGTACTTC. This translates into CAISQGAVKETQYF.

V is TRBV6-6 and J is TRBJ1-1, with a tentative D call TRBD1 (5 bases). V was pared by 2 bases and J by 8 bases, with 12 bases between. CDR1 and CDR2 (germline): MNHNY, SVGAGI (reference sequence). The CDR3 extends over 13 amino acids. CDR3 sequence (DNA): TGTGCCAGCAGTTACCGGACACGCTCCGAAGCTTTCTTT. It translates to CASSYRTRSEAFF.

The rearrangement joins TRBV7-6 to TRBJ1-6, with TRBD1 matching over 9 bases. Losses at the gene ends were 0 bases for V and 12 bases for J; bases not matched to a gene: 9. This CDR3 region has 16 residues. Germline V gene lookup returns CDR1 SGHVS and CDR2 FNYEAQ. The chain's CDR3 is CASSLAVGRQGGPLHF. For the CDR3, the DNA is TGTGCCAGCAGCTTAGCGGTCGGCAGACAGGGGGGACCCCTCCACTTT.